These 26 T cell receptor beta chains originate from one sample sequenced in a study of blood T cell repertoires in COVID-19. Sequencing used immunoSEQ multiplex PCR; TCRdb keeps in-frame clones, though not all of them. The repertoire includes fewer than 300,000 clones, about nine tenths of them detected once, and about an eighth sits in the top ten. Sequenced material: peripheral blood. The source is a woman younger than 45 with COVID-19, enrolled during active disease.

The chain is built from TRBV4-2 and TRBJ2-3; 9 bases line up with TRBD2. The germline V gene has CDR1 LGHNA and CDR2 YNFKEQ. CDR3 length: 15 residues. J lost 5 bases, V lost 4 bases, and 7 bases had no gene match. The CDR3 sequence: CASSPGTSTQDTQYF. CDR3 nucleotides: TGTGCCAGCAGCCCCGGGACTAGCACACAAGATACGCAGTATTTT.

This clone was observed once. The chain joins TRBV23-1 to TRBJ2-2; tentative D call: TRBD1 (6 bases). TRBV23-1 is labeled an ORF, and its function is uncertain. V lost 3 bases, J lost 1 base, and 18 bases lay in between. The CDR3 is made up of 18 amino acids. The CDR3 DNA is TGCGCCAGCAGTCATCCGACCAACAGGGTGGAGAACACCGGGGAGCTGTTTTTT. This gives the protein CASSHPTNRVENTGELFF.

The chain couples TRBV29-1 to TRBJ2-3, with D hard to call. This CDR3 spans 14 amino acids. V lost 7 bases and J 2 bases, leaving 16 bases between the germline ends. Germline V gives CDR1 SQVTM, CDR2 ANQGSEA. CDR3 sequence reads: CSARHSVLTDTQYF. The CDR3, as DNA: TGCAGCGCCCGACACTCCGTACTCACAGATACGCAGTATTTT.

V usage is TRBV19 and J usage is TRBJ1-1, with TRBD1 identical over 7 bases. Germline V gene data show CDR1 as LNHDA and CDR2 as SQIVND (reference sequence). The CDR3 loop spans 15 amino acids. Trimming took 1 base from V and 7 from J; bases not matched to a gene: 9. The CDR3 reads CASSIGATGEVEAFF. The CDR3 nucleotides read TGTGCCAGTAGTATAGGGGCAACAGGGGAGGTTGAAGCTTTCTTT.

J is TRBJ1-1 and V is TRBV12-3 or TRBV12-4, with TRBD1 matching over 8 bases. CDR3 size: 12 residues. Unmatched junction bases numbered 1, after V lost 5 bases and J lost 5 bases. The CDR3 spells CASSRTGTEAFF. DNA for the CDR3: TGTGCCAGCAGTAGGACAGGGACTGAAGCTTTCTTT.

The chain recombines TRBV5-4 with TRBJ2-5; weak D call: TRBD1 (6 bases). Germline lookup yields CDR1 SGHNT and CDR2 YYREEE (reference sequence). The ends were cut back, 4 bases at V and 5 bases at J, with 12 bases in the middle. The CDR3 contains 13 residues. The CDR3 DNA follows: TGTGCCAGCAGCCTCAGGGGCCTGGAGACCCAGTACTTC. Translated: CASSLRGLETQYF.

The genes are TRBV24-1 and TRBJ1-4; no clear D gene. Per the germline V gene, CDR1 is KGHDR and CDR2 is SFDVKD. This CDR3 contains 14 residues. Deletions cut 9 bases from V and 4 bases from J, with 14 bases between. The CDR3 bases are TGTGCCACCGATGTCAACAGTGATAATGAAAAACTGTTTTTT. It is translated as CATDVNSDNEKLFF.

The chain links TRBV10-3 to TRBJ2-3, with 9 bases identical to TRBD2. Germline-derived CDR1 and CDR2 are ENHRY and SYGVKD. The trim removed 0 bases at V and 2 bases at J, leaving 6 bases unmatched. CDR3 length: 17 residues. In DNA form, the CDR3 reads TGTGCCATCAGTGAGTCGACGGCTAGCGGGGACACAGATACGCAGTATTTT. Protein sequence: CAISESTASGDTDTQYF.

The chain employs TRBV27 and TRBJ1-6, with unresolved D. Trimming cost V 8 bases and J 13 bases, with 6 bases left between them. Germline lookup yields CDR1 MNHEY and CDR2 SMNVEV (reference sequence). The CDR3 contains 9 residues. The CDR3 DNA reads as TGTGCCAGCCCCGGGCCCCTCCACTTT. Amino acid sequence: CASPGPLHF.

This chain joins TRBV4-1 and TRBJ1-5; TRBD1 aligns across 7 bases. V dropped 0 bases and J dropped 6; count of bases not matched to a gene: 5. In germline, CDR1 is MGHRA, CDR2 YSYEKL. The CDR3 contains 15 residues. CDR3 coding DNA: TGCGCCAGCAGCCAAGAGGAGAGGGGGCGTCAGCCCCAGCATTTT. This gives the protein CASSQEERGRQPQHF.

The rearrangement uses TRBV3-1 (or the pseudogene TRBV3-2) and TRBJ2-7, with TRBD2 identical over 13 bases. Per the germline V gene, CDR1 is LGHDT and CDR2 is YNNKEL (reference sequence). This CDR3 is built from 16 residues. The ends lost 6 bases at V and 2 bases at J; junction bases unmatched: 7. The CDR3 reads CASRKTSGGRAYEQYF. The CDR3 coding sequence is TGTGCCAGCAGAAAGACTAGCGGGGGGCGGGCCTACGAGCAGTACTTC.

The chain combines TRBV12-3 or TRBV12-4 with TRBJ2-7, with 7 positions matching TRBD2. The CDR3 length is 13 residues. The V gene end was trimmed by 8 bases and the J gene end by 7 bases; junction bases not matched to a gene: 11. The CDR3 protein is CASSGGRLREQYF. DNA for the CDR3: TGTGCCAGCTCCGGGGGGAGACTTCGTGAGCAGTACTTC.

This clone was recorded only once. V and J are TRBV3-1 (or the pseudogene TRBV3-2) and TRBJ2-7; perhaps TRBD2 as D (5 bases). This CDR3 has 14 amino acids. Trimming removed 4 bases at V and 7 bases at J, with 17 bases between. CDR1 LGHDT and CDR2 YNNKEL come from the germline V gene (reference sequence). This CDR3 reads CASSPQHGVWEQYF. The DNA of the CDR3 is TGTGCCAGCAGCCCTCAGCACGGGGTGTGGGAGCAGTACTTC.

The genes are TRBV7-8 and TRBJ2-4, with TRBD1 identical over 7 bases. CDR1 SGHVS and CDR2 FQNEAQ come from the germline V gene. The CDR3 runs to 13 residues. The V gene end was trimmed by 3 bases and the J gene end by 7 bases; junction bases not matched to a gene: 3. In DNA form, the CDR3 reads TGTGCCAGCAGCTTTCAGGGGGTCAACATTCAGTACTTC. Translation gives CASSFQGVNIQYF. Using reference TRBV7-8 and TRBJ2-4 for the parts outside the CDR3, the full variable domain is GAGVSQSPRYKVAKRGQDVALRCDPISGHVSLFWYQQALGQGPEFLTYFQNEAQLDKSGLPSDRFFAERPEGSVSTLKIQRTQQEDSAVYLCASSFQGVNIQYFGAGTRLSVL.

As DNA, the CDR3 is TGTGCCAGCAGCTTAGATTGGGGGGGGGTTAATTCACCCCTCCACTTT. Translated, it gives CASSLDWGGVNSPLHF. The chain uses TRBV11-2 and TRBJ1-6; D might be TRBD1 (5 bases). Germline V gene sequence: CDR1 SGHAT, CDR2 FQNNGV. The CDR3 loop spans 16 amino acids. The ends were cut back, 0 bases at V and 6 bases at J, with 12 bases in the middle.

This clone has a count of ten or more. The chain employs TRBV5-1 and TRBJ2-3; TRBD2 might be the D (6 bases). The V and J ends lost 0 bases and 8 bases respectively, with 19 bases between them. CDR3 length equals 16 residues. Per the germline V gene, CDR1 is SGHRS and CDR2 is YFSETQ. The CDR3 bases are TGCGCCAGCAGCTTGGAGGCAGGGAGTGGGGGAGGTACGCAGTATTTT. The encoded protein is CASSLEAGSGGGTQYF.

The V gene is TRBV5-4, the J gene TRBJ2-5, with TRBD2 matching over 8 bases. Germline V CDR1 and CDR2: SGHNT, YYREEE (reference sequence). The CDR3 consists of 15 residues. Unmatched junction bases numbered 11, after V lost 6 bases and J lost 4 bases. In DNA form, the CDR3 reads TGTGCCAGCACACCGGGAGGGGTTCTGGGAGAGACCCAGTACTTC. Translating it yields CASTPGGVLGETQYF.

The chain combines TRBV12-3 or TRBV12-4 with TRBJ2-7; D is undetermined. The V end lost 3 bases, the J end lost 1 base, and 7 bases lay between the germline ends. This CDR3 spans 13 amino acids. The CDR3 here is CASSFSPSYEQYF. In nucleotides, the CDR3 is TGTGCCAGCAGTTTCAGTCCTTCCTACGAGCAGTACTTC.

The CDR3 loop is CASSQELAGSYEQYF. The CDR3 coding sequence is TGTGCCAGCAGCCAAGAGCTAGCGGGTTCCTACGAGCAGTACTTC. The chain is built from TRBV3-1 (or the pseudogene TRBV3-2) and TRBJ2-7; 8 bases are shared with TRBD2. The V and J ends lost 0 bases and 1 base, in that order; junction bases with no gene match: 2. CDR3 size: 15 residues. Germline CDR1 reads LGHDT; CDR2 reads YNNKEL (reference sequence).

About this clone itself: Other DNA sequences of this sample code for an identical CDR3. The chain links TRBV11-3 to TRBJ2-3; D remains unclear. CDR1 is SGHNT, CDR2 YENEEA, per germline. V lost 5 bases and J 1 base, leaving 7 bases between the germline ends. The CDR3 runs to 13 residues. CDR3 DNA: TGTGCCAGCAGCCCTCGAGGCACAGATACGCAGTATTTT. Translating gives CASSPRGTDTQYF.

J is TRBJ2-7 and V is TRBV5-6; 9 bases align to TRBD1. The CDR3 has 15 amino acids. V shed 4 bases and J 2 bases; nucleotides not matched to a gene: 7. Germline assignment: CDR1 SGHDT and CDR2 YYEEEE. This chain's CDR3 is CASSGRTGDPYEQYF. The CDR3 DNA sequence: TGTGCCAGCAGCGGGAGGACAGGGGATCCCTACGAGCAGTACTTC.

V and J are TRBV6-5 and TRBJ1-3; D gene uncertain. V was cut by 0 bases and J by 4 bases, with 10 bases left in between. Germline loops: CDR1 MNHEY, CDR2 SVGAGI. The CDR3 has 15 residues. CDR3: CASSYSREQGNTIYF. The CDR3 nucleotides read TGTGCCAGCAGTTACTCTCGGGAACAGGGAAACACCATATATTTT.

This clone was recorded a few times. The V and J genes are TRBV5-1 and TRBJ1-6; D uncertain. The germline CDR1 and CDR2 sequences are SGHRS and YFSETQ. The CDR3 runs 15 residues. With 2 bases removed from V and 9 bases from J, the gap between germline ends came to 15 bases. CDR3 in amino acids: CASSLRGRDGSPLHF. The CDR3 DNA reads as TGCGCCAGCAGCTTACGAGGTAGAGACGGTTCACCCCTCCACTTT.

The chain joins TRBV7-2 to TRBJ2-1; D remains unclear. CDR1 is SGHTA and CDR2 is FQGNSA in the germline V gene. The ends were cut back, 5 bases at V and 4 bases at J, with 15 bases in the middle. This CDR3 has 15 residues. CDR3 in DNA: TGTGCCAGCAGCCTAGTGGATGGGCTGTACAATGAGCAGTTCTTC. This codes for CASSLVDGLYNEQFF.

V usage is TRBV18 and J usage is TRBJ1-5, with TRBD1 as a possible D gene (6 bases). The CDR3 contains 13 residues. The germline V gene has CDR1 KGHSH and CDR2 LQKENI. V lost 4 bases and J 7 bases, leaving 11 bases between the germline ends. The CDR3 reads CASSRAGEQPQHF. The CDR3 DNA is TGTGCCAGCTCACGGGCAGGGGAACAGCCCCAGCATTTT.

The chain uses TRBV2 and TRBJ2-5, with 9 positions matching TRBD1. In germline, CDR1 is SNHLY, CDR2 FYNNEI. This CDR3 is 15 amino acids long. Trimming cost V 6 bases and J 4 bases; bases outside gene matches: 9. CDR3 coding DNA: TGTGCCAGCAGCTCACAGGGGGCTCTATTAGAGACCCAGTACTTC. Protein product: CASSSQGALLETQYF.